These 15 T cell receptor beta chains were sequenced from one sample in a study of blood T cell repertoires in COVID-19 (dated by TCRdb to about 2020). The library came from the immunoSEQ multiplex PCR assay. TCRdb carries this immuneACCESS record with in-frame sequences only. Its versions omit some clonotypes, under half of them owing to an unresolved V gene in the studies checked, with the rest unexplained. In all, the sample holds 80,000 to 100,000 clones, and 75% to 90% of those were seen once. The biggest ten clones account for roughly a sixth of the sample. Sequenced sample: peripheral blood. Receptors were obtained from a woman of 80 years or more with acute or convalescent COVID-19.

The chain joins TRBV5-6 to TRBJ2-2; weak D call: TRBD1 (6 bases). The germline V gene encodes CDR1 SGHDT and CDR2 YYEEEE. This CDR3 is built from 15 residues. V was shortened by 6 bases and J by 2 bases, with 14 bases between the two germline ends. CDR3 in amino acids: CASNVRQVNTGELFF. In nucleotides, the CDR3 is TGTGCCAGCAACGTCAGACAGGTTAACACCGGGGAGCTGTTTTTT.

The chain has TRBV4-1 and TRBJ2-1, with D perhaps TRBD2 (7 bases). The V end lost 4 bases, the J end lost 7 bases, and 26 bases lay between the germline ends. This CDR3 comprises 18 residues. Germline V gene data show CDR1 as MGHRA and CDR2 as YSYEKL. CDR3 bases: TGCGCCAGCAGCCCTCATTTTTTGACGGGGGGCGGAAAAAATGAGCAGTTCTTC. It is translated as CASSPHFLTGGGKNEQFF.

The chain uses TRBV5-1 and TRBJ2-7; D perhaps matches TRBD1 (5 bases). The CDR3 consists of 13 residues. The V gene's germline CDR1 is SGHRS and CDR2 YFSETQ. V lost 0 bases to trimming and J lost 5 bases, with 9 bases between them. CDR3 loop: CASSLAWGDEQYF. CDR3 nucleotide sequence: TGCGCCAGCAGCTTGGCCTGGGGCGACGAGCAGTACTTC.

The gene calls are TRBV19 and TRBJ2-7, with 7 bases aligning to TRBD1. Germline CDR1 reads LNHDA; CDR2 reads SQIVND (reference sequence). Trimming took 3 bases from V and 4 from J; bases not matched to a gene: 6. The CDR3 has 14 amino acids. This CDR3 is CASSIRDRSYEQYF. In DNA, the CDR3 is TGTGCCAGTAGTATCCGGGACAGAAGTTACGAGCAGTACTTC.

The chain couples TRBV6-6 to TRBJ2-7, with D maybe TRBD1 (5 bases). Germline V gives CDR1 MNHNY, CDR2 SVGAGI (reference sequence). The CDR3 is 13 residues long. V was trimmed by 6 bases and J by 5 bases, leaving 14 bases between them. Here the CDR3 DNA reads TGTGCCAGCAGGGGCGCCAGGGCTAACGAGCAGTACTTC. It translates to CASRGARANEQYF.

On this clone: Relative to the germline gene, one junction end is altered; a read error may explain this. The chain is built from TRBV5-8 and TRBJ2-4, with 8 nucleotides matching TRBD2. Germline CDR1 is SGHTS and CDR2 is YDEGEE. The CDR3 spans 15 residues. CDR3 DNA: TGTGCCAGCAGCTTGCAGGCCGGCGGGGGGCACATTCAGTACTTT. Translation gives CASSLQAGGGHIQYF.

This clone was counted a few times. The chain couples TRBV29-1 to TRBJ1-6; D not certain. Trimming removed 8 bases at V and 7 bases at J, with 15 bases between. Germline loops: CDR1 SQVTM, CDR2 ANQGSEA. This CDR3 has 13 residues. CDR3 region: CSILEQSNSPLHF. In nucleotides, the CDR3 is TGCAGCATACTGGAACAGTCGAATTCACCCCTCCACTTT.

The gene calls are TRBV7-8 and TRBJ1-1; the D is unclear. V was shortened by 1 base and J by 3 bases, with 6 bases between the two germline ends. The length of the CDR3 is 13 residues. Germline V lookup: CDR1 SGHVS, CDR2 FQNEAQ. CDR3 region: CASSLVSYTEAFF. The CDR3 coding sequence is TGTGCCAGCAGCTTAGTTAGCTACACTGAAGCTTTCTTT.

Written as DNA, the CDR3 is TGTGCCAGCAGCGCCGGGACAGGGGCAGAGGAGCAGTACTTC. Its protein is CASSAGTGAEEQYF. This chain links TRBV11-1 with TRBJ2-7, with 10 bases that match TRBD1. CDR3 size: 14 residues. Germline V lookup: CDR1 SGHAT, CDR2 FQDESV (reference sequence). Trimming at V came to 5 bases and at J to 7 bases, leaving 8 bases not matched to a gene.

The sample holds one count of this clone. The rearrangement uses TRBV7-9 and TRBJ1-6; a possible D gene is TRBD1 (5 bases). The V end lost 3 bases, the J end lost 7 bases, and 10 bases lay between the germline ends. CDR3 length: 14 amino acids. Per the germline V gene, CDR1 is SEHNR and CDR2 is FQNEAQ (reference sequence). The CDR3 spells CASSFSRVNSPLHF. CDR3 DNA sequence: TGTGCCAGCAGCTTCTCCAGGGTGAATTCACCCCTCCACTTT. Full variable domain (rest looked up from reference TRBV7-9 and TRBJ1-6): DTGVSQNPRHKITKRGQNVTFRCDPISEHNRLYWYRQTLGQGPEFLTYFQNEAQLEKSRLLSDRFSAERPKGSFSTLEIQRTEQGDSAMYLCASSFSRVNSPLHFGNGTRLTVT.

The chain recombines TRBV3-1 (or the pseudogene TRBV3-2) with TRBJ1-2, with D tentatively TRBD1 (5 bases). Germline CDR1 is LGHDT and CDR2 is YNNKEL (reference sequence). Trimming cost V 0 bases and J 4 bases, with 12 bases left between them. The CDR3 totals 15 residues. As DNA, the CDR3 is TGTGCCAGCAGCCAAGAACGGCAGGGCGCCTATGGCTACACCTTC. It yields the protein CASSQERQGAYGYTF.

This rearrangement joins TRBV5-1 to TRBJ1-3; 9 nucleotides match TRBD1. This CDR3 is built from 15 residues. The trim removed 4 bases at V and 4 bases at J, leaving 6 bases unmatched. Germline V lookup: CDR1 SGHRS, CDR2 YFSETQ. In DNA, the CDR3 is TGCGCCAGCAGCCCACAGGGGGCTTCGGGAAACACCATATATTTT. Amino acids: CASSPQGASGNTIYF.

Only a few counts were recorded for this clone. The chain links TRBV19 to TRBJ1-1; tentative D call: TRBD1 (5 bases). The CDR3 contains 12 residues. Germline V CDR1 and CDR2: LNHDA, SQIVND (reference sequence). The V gene lost 3 bases and the J gene lost 7 bases, with 9 bases spanning the gap. The CDR3 is CASSIWGLEAFF. As DNA, the CDR3 is TGTGCCAGTAGTATTTGGGGACTTGAAGCTTTCTTT. The full variable domain, its missing parts supplied by reference TRBV19 and TRBJ1-1, is DGGITQSPKYLFRKEGQNVTLSCEQNLNHDAMYWYRQDPGQGLRLIYYSQIVNDFQKGDIAEGYSVSREKKESFPLTVTSAQKNPTAFYLCASSIWGLEAFFGQGTRLTVV.

The J gene is TRBJ1-5, the V gene TRBV6-5, with D uncertain. The germline V gene has CDR1 MNHEY and CDR2 SVGAGI. The CDR3 contains 14 residues. With 4 bases removed from V and 0 bases from J, the gap between germline ends came to 7 bases. The CDR3 reads CASSSRYSNQPQHF. CDR3 DNA: TGTGCCAGCAGTTCCAGATATAGCAATCAGCCCCAGCATTTT.

The J gene is TRBJ1-3, the V gene TRBV6-5, with 7 bases matching TRBD1. Losses at the gene ends were 5 bases for V and 0 bases for J; bases not matched to a gene: 4. The CDR3 runs 15 residues. Germline V gene data show CDR1 as MNHEY and CDR2 as SVGAGI. The CDR3 DNA reads TGTGCCAGCAGTAGGACAGGACCCTCTGGAAACACCATATATTTT. Translated, it gives CASSRTGPSGNTIYF.